This T cell receptor (beta chain) emerged from a study of tumor-infiltrating lymphocytes in primary liver carcinoma. For the study at large: Subjects consisted of male and female patients aged 30 to 69 years. Sample yields of productive TCRbeta reads, ranging from roughly 3.65 to 8 million, were similar across tissue types.

Study-wide points: Tumors and blood were compared for top-250-clone fraction, and tumors had the significantly higher value (p = 0.039).

RNA and DNA were co-extracted from approximately 20-30 mg of unsorted bulk tissue. Notes on this clonotype: Its antigen is currently unknown. One end of the junction fails to match germline, which may point to a read error.

From approximately 490 ng total RNA, TCR beta cDNA was generated with a primer in the constant region. Slightly modified ARM-PCR served as the procedure for the TCR beta libraries. These libraries came from three rounds of nested multiplex PCR. Each of the first two PCR rounds ran about 9 cycles with TRBV1-TRBV30 forward and C-beta reverse primers. MiXCR was run by TCRdb on the multiplex PCR reads, yielding one entry per CDR3 protein. The sample has approximately 99,000 distinct CDR3 sequences; approximately 71% are singletons. Germline values: CDR1 SGHRS, CDR2 YFSETQ. This CDR3 comprises 13 residues.

Sequenced sample: liver tumor tissue from sampling region 5. Documented subset: tumor region T5, tumor centre. This clonotype was obtained from an older woman with primary liver carcinoma and hepatitis B virus infection. This chain joins TRBV5-1 and TRBJ2-7; perhaps TRBD2 as D (5 bases). The CDR3 bases are TGCGCCAGCAAGCCGGGAAGCTCCCACGAGCAGTACTTC. Its translation: CASKPGSSHEQYF.